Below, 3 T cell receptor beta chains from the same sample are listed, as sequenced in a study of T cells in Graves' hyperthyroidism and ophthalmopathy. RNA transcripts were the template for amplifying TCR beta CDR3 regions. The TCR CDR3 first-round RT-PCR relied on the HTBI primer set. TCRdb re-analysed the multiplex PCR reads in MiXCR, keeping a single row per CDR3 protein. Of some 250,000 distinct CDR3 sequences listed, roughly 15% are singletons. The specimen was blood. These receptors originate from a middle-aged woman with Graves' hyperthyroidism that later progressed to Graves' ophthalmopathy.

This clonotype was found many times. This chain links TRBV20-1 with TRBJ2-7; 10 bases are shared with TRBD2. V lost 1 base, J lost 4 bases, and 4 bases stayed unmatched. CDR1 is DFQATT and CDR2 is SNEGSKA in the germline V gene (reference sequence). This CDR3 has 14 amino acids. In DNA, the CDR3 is TGCAGTGCTAGAGTGTCTAGCGGGAGTTACGAGCAGTACTTC. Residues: CSARVSSGSYEQYF.

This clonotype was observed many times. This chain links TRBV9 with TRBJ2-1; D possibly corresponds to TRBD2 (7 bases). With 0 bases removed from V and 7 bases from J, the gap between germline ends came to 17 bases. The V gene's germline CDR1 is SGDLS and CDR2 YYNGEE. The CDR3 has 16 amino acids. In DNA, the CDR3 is TGTGCCAGCAGCGTAGGCTTCCCAAGGGGGGGGAATGAGCAGTTCTTC. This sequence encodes CASSVGFPRGGNEQFF.

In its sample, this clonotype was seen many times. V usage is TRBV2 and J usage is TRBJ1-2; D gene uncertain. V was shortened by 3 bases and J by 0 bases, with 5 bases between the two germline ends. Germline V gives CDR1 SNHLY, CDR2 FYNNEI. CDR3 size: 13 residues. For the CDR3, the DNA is TGTGCCAGCAGTGATGGGCCTAACTATGGCTACACCTTC. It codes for CASSDGPNYGYTF.